Below, one T cell receptor (beta chain) is given with its context. Its antigen remains unknown. Profiling relied on immunoSEQ multiplex PCR, and the TCRdb table lists in-frame clones only, not all of them. This table has under 50,000 clones, roughly 91% appearing once. The sample originates from a study of graft-versus-host responses after intestinal transplantation. Study-level background: Each patient got anti-thymocyte globulin induction, then tacrolimus and steroids for roughly 3 years.

From germline, CDR1 is LNHDA and CDR2 SQIVND (reference sequence). This CDR3 contains 12 residues. The germline V and J ends were trimmed by 8 bases and 5 bases, with 12 bases remaining between them. The study, taken as a whole, reports: Declining HvG levels early post-transplant were linked to peak circulating GvH clone levels.

Sequenced material: PBMCs, taken 267 days after transplant. The origin of this receptor is a human patient who received an intestinal transplant, so some T cells may come from the graft donor. The chain couples TRBV19 to TRBJ2-5; weak D call: TRBD2 (7 bases). In DNA form, the CDR3 reads TGTGCCAGTCGGGGGGCCGGGGAGACCCAGTACTTC. Its protein is CASRGAGETQYF.